The rows below give T cell receptor beta chains drawn from one sample of a study of beta chain features in type 1 diabetes. Assay used: immunoSEQ multiplex PCR; TCRdb lists only in-frame clones, some missing. The sample records approximately 38,000 clones, around 49% being singletons. Sequencing was carried out using central memory CD4+ T cells from blood. The receptor set was obtained from a young woman in good health. Both conserved end residues are part of each CDR3. D genes are given only for firm matches. Size tells how often a clone was seen (once, few, many) or the class of an expanded clone, and some rows leave it out.

J: TRBJ1-2; V: TRBV7-9; D: TRBD1; size: -; DNA: TGTGCCAGCAGCTGGCGGGACAGTAACGATGGCTACACCTTC; CDR3: CASSWRDSNDGYTF
J: TRBJ1-2; V: TRBV10-3; D: -; size: medium-sized; DNA: TGTGCCATCAGTGCCCAGGTGGGCGGCTACACCTTC; CDR3: CAISAQVGGYTF
J: TRBJ2-2; V: TRBV7-9; D: TRBD1; size: few; DNA: TGTGCCAGCAGCACCGGACAGGGGGACACCGGGGAGCTGTTTTTT; CDR3: CASSTGQGDTGELFF
J: TRBJ2-3; V: TRBV4-1; D: -; size: -; DNA: TGCGCCAGCAGCCAAGCAGGAGGCACAGCGCACGCGCAGTATTTT; CDR3: CASSQAGGTAHAQYF
J: TRBJ2-2; V: TRBV5-4; D: -; size: once; DNA: TGTGCCAGCAGCTTTAGCGACACCGGGGAGCTGTTTTTT; CDR3: CASSFSDTGELFF
J: TRBJ1-5; V: TRBV2; D: -; size: once; DNA: TGTGCCAGCAGCCACCGGGAGTGGGGCAATCAGCCCCAGCATTTT; CDR3: CASSHREWGNQPQHF
J: TRBJ2-1; V: TRBV30; D: TRBD2; size: -; DNA: TGTGCCTGGGAGCGGGACGCTTCCCACAATGAGCAGTTCTTC; CDR3: CAWERDASHNEQFF
J: TRBJ2-3; V: TRBV6-5; D: TRBD2; size: few; DNA: TGTGCCAGCAGGCCCGAAGGACTAGCGGATACGCAGTATTTT; CDR3: CASRPEGLADTQYF
J: TRBJ2-3; V: TRBV18; D: TRBD1; size: few; DNA: TGTGCCAGCTCACCCCCGGGACAGGGGGATACGCAGTATTTT; CDR3: CASSPPGQGDTQYF
J: TRBJ1-3; V: TRBV6-1; D: TRBD1; size: -; DNA: TGTGCCAGCAAGACAGGGCGCTCTGGAAACACCATATATTTT; CDR3: CASKTGRSGNTIYF
J: TRBJ2-5; V: TRBV29-1; D: -; size: -; DNA: TGCAGCGTTAATTCTCCCCGCGCAGAGACCCAGTACTTC; CDR3: CSVNSPRAETQYF
J: TRBJ1-4; V: TRBV27; D: -; size: few; DNA: TGTGCCAGCAGGAAGAGTACGGGTATCGAAAAACTGTTTTTT; CDR3: CASRKSTGIEKLFF
J: TRBJ1-2; V: TRBV5-1; D: TRBD1; size: -; DNA: TGCGCCAGCAGCTTCACGGGACAGGCAATGTATGGCTACACCTTC; CDR3: CASSFTGQAMYGYTF
J: TRBJ1-4; V: TRBV2; D: -; size: -; DNA: TGTGCCAGCCTAGGGCGGGGTGAAAAACTGTTTTTT; CDR3: CASLGRGEKLFF
J: TRBJ1-5; V: TRBV19; D: -; size: -; DNA: TGTGCCAGTAACCTCCAGGGTATTGGTCAGCCCCAGCATTTT; CDR3: CASNLQGIGQPQHF
J: TRBJ2-7; V: TRBV5-1; D: TRBD1; size: -; DNA: TGCGCCAGCAGCCAAGGGACAGGGGAGACAAGAGGTTACGAGCAGTACTTC; CDR3: CASSQGTGETRGYEQYF
J: TRBJ1-1; V: TRBV30; D: -; size: few; DNA: TGTGCCTGGAGCCTTACCGAGGACACTGAAGCTTTCTTT; CDR3: CAWSLTEDTEAFF